Listed below are T cell receptor beta chains from one sample, sequenced in a study of CD8 T cells in Susac syndrome. TCRdb passed the immunoSEQ multiplex PCR reads through MiXCR, listing each CDR3 protein once. The sample gives about 60,000 distinct CDR3 sequences, approximately 94% of which show up once; 0.15% to 0.2% is in the top ten. Sequencing was carried out using CD8+ T cells from PBMCs. The receptors stem from a human donor in good health. CDR3s include the opening cysteine and the closing phenylalanine or tryptophan. D genes are given only for firm matches. The listing skips clone size in some rows; elsewhere it reads once, few, many or a size class.

V gene: TRBV5-1; clone size: -; J gene: TRBJ1-1; D gene: -; CDR3 protein: CASSPWGGDRTEAFF; CDR3 DNA: TGCGCCAGCAGCCCGTGGGGAGGGGATCGGACTGAAGCTTTCTTT
V gene: TRBV7-8; clone size: -; J gene: TRBJ2-1; D gene: -; CDR3 protein: CASSLFLEGVNEQFF; CDR3 DNA: TGTGCCAGCAGCTTATTTTTGGAAGGGGTGAATGAGCAGTTCTTC
V gene: TRBV13; clone size: -; J gene: TRBJ2-2; D gene: -; CDR3 protein: CASSLEGTGELFF; CDR3 DNA: TGTGCCAGCAGCTTAGAAGGCACCGGGGAGCTGTTTTTT
V gene: TRBV7-7; clone size: -; J gene: TRBJ2-7; D gene: -; CDR3 protein: CASSLGQGGSSYEQYF; CDR3 DNA: TGTGCCAGCAGCTTAGGGCAGGGTGGAAGCTCCTACGAGCAGTACTTC
V gene: TRBV25-1; clone size: -; J gene: TRBJ2-7; D gene: -; CDR3 protein: CASSEGMAGYEQYF; CDR3 DNA: TGTGCCAGCAGTGAAGGAATGGCGGGGTACGAGCAGTACTTC
V gene: TRBV7-3; clone size: few; J gene: TRBJ2-3; D gene: -; CDR3 protein: CASSPTGGADTQYF; CDR3 DNA: TGTGCCAGCAGCCCTACCGGGGGCGCAGATACGCAGTATTTT
V gene: TRBV2; clone size: once; J gene: TRBJ2-7; D gene: -; CDR3 protein: CASTGAMSYEQYF; CDR3 DNA: TGTGCCAGCACCGGGGCGATGTCCTACGAGCAGTACTTC
V gene: TRBV2; clone size: -; J gene: TRBJ2-7; D gene: -; CDR3 protein: CASSGTGRDEQYF; CDR3 DNA: TGTGCCAGCAGCGGGACCGGACGCGACGAGCAGTACTTC
V gene: TRBV28; clone size: once; J gene: TRBJ1-3; D gene: -; CDR3 protein: CASSSPGFGNTIYF; CDR3 DNA: TGTGCCAGCAGTTCCCCAGGGTTTGGAAACACCATATATTTT
V gene: TRBV7-9; clone size: -; J gene: TRBJ2-5; D gene: TRBD1; CDR3 protein: CASSQSDRGPETQYF; CDR3 DNA: TGTGCCAGCAGCCAATCGGACAGGGGGCCGGAGACCCAGTACTTC
V gene: TRBV5-6; clone size: -; J gene: TRBJ2-2; D gene: -; CDR3 protein: CASRIQGTGELFF; CDR3 DNA: TGTGCCAGCAGGATACAGGGAACCGGGGAGCTGTTTTTT
V gene: TRBV27; clone size: -; J gene: TRBJ2-7; D gene: TRBD1; CDR3 protein: CASSLSPGTGYYYEQYF; CDR3 DNA: TGTGCCAGCAGTTTATCGCCCGGGACAGGATATTACTACGAGCAGTACTTC
V gene: TRBV13; clone size: few; J gene: TRBJ2-7; D gene: -; CDR3 protein: CASSAPDSYEQYF; CDR3 DNA: TGTGCCAGCAGCGCTCCTGACAGCTACGAGCAGTACTTC
V gene: TRBV6-5; clone size: once; J gene: TRBJ2-2; D gene: -; CDR3 protein: CASSYVTGDTGELFF; CDR3 DNA: TGTGCCAGCAGTTACGTTACAGGAGACACCGGGGAGCTGTTTTTT
V gene: TRBV14; clone size: -; J gene: TRBJ2-7; D gene: TRBD1; CDR3 protein: CASSQEPGTAYEQYF; CDR3 DNA: TGTGCCAGCAGCCAAGAGCCCGGGACAGCCTACGAGCAGTACTTC
V gene: TRBV7-9; clone size: -; J gene: TRBJ2-7; D gene: TRBD2; CDR3 protein: CASSLGLAGDSYEQYF; CDR3 DNA: TGTGCCAGCAGCTTAGGACTAGCGGGGGACTCCTACGAGCAGTACTTC
V gene: TRBV10-3; clone size: once; J gene: TRBJ2-2; D gene: -; CDR3 protein: CAIREAGEGTGELFF; CDR3 DNA: TGTGCCATCAGGGAGGCAGGGGAAGGTACCGGGGAGCTGTTTTTT
V gene: TRBV7-8; clone size: once; J gene: TRBJ2-7; D gene: -; CDR3 protein: CASSPILYEQYF; CDR3 DNA: TGTGCCAGCAGCCCTATTCTCTACGAGCAGTACTTC
V gene: TRBV25-1; clone size: -; J gene: TRBJ2-7; D gene: -; CDR3 protein: CASSEVGDGYEQYF; CDR3 DNA: TGTGCCAGCAGTGAAGTCGGCGACGGGTACGAGCAGTACTTC
V gene: TRBV7-9; clone size: once; J gene: TRBJ2-3; D gene: -; CDR3 protein: CASSTWASTDTQYF; CDR3 DNA: TGTGCCAGCAGCACCTGGGCGAGCACAGATACGCAGTATTTT
V gene: TRBV18; clone size: once; J gene: TRBJ1-2; D gene: TRBD1; CDR3 protein: CASSPPGQGERYTF; CDR3 DNA: TGTGCCAGCTCACCCCCGGGACAGGGTGAACGCTACACCTTC
V gene: TRBV7-6; clone size: -; J gene: TRBJ2-3; D gene: -; CDR3 protein: CASSEYNSRGFDTQYF; CDR3 DNA: TGTGCCAGCAGCGAATATAACTCCAGGGGTTTTGATACGCAGTATTTT
V gene: TRBV7-9; clone size: -; J gene: TRBJ1-1; D gene: TRBD1; CDR3 protein: CASSSSGGAGLNTEAFF; CDR3 DNA: TGTGCCAGCAGCTCATCAGGGGGCGCGGGGCTGAACACTGAAGCTTTCTTT
V gene: TRBV7-3; clone size: once; J gene: TRBJ2-5; D gene: -; CDR3 protein: CASSSDAGETQYF; CDR3 DNA: TGTGCCAGCAGCTCGGATGCGGGGGAGACCCAGTACTTC
V gene: TRBV25-1; clone size: -; J gene: TRBJ2-3; D gene: TRBD2; CDR3 protein: CASSPTSGGHTDTQYF; CDR3 DNA: TGTGCCAGCAGTCCGACTAGCGGGGGGCACACAGATACGCAGTATTTT
V gene: TRBV4-1; clone size: -; J gene: TRBJ2-5; D gene: -; CDR3 protein: CASSQNGKRQETQYF; CDR3 DNA: TGCGCCAGCAGCCAGAATGGGAAGCGGCAAGAGACCCAGTACTTC
V gene: TRBV7-9; clone size: -; J gene: TRBJ2-7; D gene: TRBD2; CDR3 protein: CASSKEVAAGLYEQYF; CDR3 DNA: TGTGCCAGCTCAAAAGAGGTGGCAGCGGGGCTCTACGAGCAGTACTTC
V gene: TRBV29-1; clone size: once; J gene: TRBJ2-2; D gene: -; CDR3 protein: CSVDLVGTGELFF; CDR3 DNA: TGCAGCGTTGACCTAGTGGGTACCGGGGAGCTGTTTTTT
V gene: TRBV2; clone size: -; J gene: TRBJ1-5; D gene: -; CDR3 protein: CASRGKGSNQPQHF; CDR3 DNA: TGTGCCAGCAGGGGGAAAGGTAGCAATCAGCCCCAGCATTTT
V gene: TRBV9; clone size: -; J gene: TRBJ2-1; D gene: -; CDR3 protein: CASSVANGNNEQFF; CDR3 DNA: TGTGCCAGCAGCGTAGCTAACGGAAACAATGAGCAGTTCTTC
V gene: TRBV7-8; clone size: -; J gene: TRBJ2-1; D gene: -; CDR3 protein: CASSLGTGPPYNEQFF; CDR3 DNA: TGTGCCAGCAGCTTAGGGACGGGGCCGCCTTACAATGAGCAGTTCTTC
V gene: TRBV27; clone size: -; J gene: TRBJ2-4; D gene: -; CDR3 protein: CASSLSQNLAKNIQYF; CDR3 DNA: TGTGCCAGCAGTTTATCCCAAAACCTAGCCAAAAACATTCAGTACTTC
V gene: TRBV6-5; clone size: -; J gene: TRBJ2-7; D gene: -; CDR3 protein: CASSYSYTGEKSYEQYF; CDR3 DNA: TGTGCCAGCAGTTACTCCTATACGGGGGAAAAAAGTTACGAGCAGTACTTC
V gene: TRBV7-2; clone size: -; J gene: TRBJ1-4; D gene: TRBD1; CDR3 protein: CASSLGGMGQGLNEKLFF; CDR3 DNA: TGTGCCAGCAGCTTAGGAGGGATGGGACAGGGTCTAAATGAAAAACTGTTTTTT
V gene: TRBV3-1; clone size: -; J gene: TRBJ2-2; D gene: -; CDR3 protein: CASSQVLRQHTGELFF; CDR3 DNA: TGTGCCAGCAGCCAAGTACTTCGGCAACACACCGGGGAGCTGTTTTTT
V gene: TRBV7-9; clone size: -; J gene: TRBJ2-2; D gene: -; CDR3 protein: CASSLEETGELFF; CDR3 DNA: TGTGCCAGCAGCTTAGAGGAAACCGGGGAGCTGTTTTTT
V gene: TRBV6-2/TRBV6-3; clone size: -; J gene: TRBJ1-4; D gene: -; CDR3 protein: CASSLYRQVNEKLFF; CDR3 DNA: TGTGCCAGCAGTCTCTACCGACAGGTTAATGAAAAACTGTTTTTT
V gene: TRBV29-1; clone size: -; J gene: TRBJ1-4; D gene: TRBD1; CDR3 protein: CSVELPGQLKEKLFF; CDR3 DNA: TGCAGCGTTGAATTACCGGGACAGTTAAAAGAAAAACTGTTTTTT
V gene: TRBV12-3/TRBV12-4; clone size: -; J gene: TRBJ1-4; D gene: -; CDR3 protein: CASSSGLINEKLFF; CDR3 DNA: TGTGCCAGCAGTTCTGGGCTGATCAATGAAAAACTGTTTTTT
V gene: TRBV29-1; clone size: once; J gene: TRBJ2-1; D gene: TRBD1; CDR3 protein: CSIDRALSSYNEQFF; CDR3 DNA: TGCAGTATTGACAGGGCCCTAAGCTCCTACAATGAGCAGTTCTTC
V gene: TRBV30; clone size: -; J gene: TRBJ1-1; D gene: -; CDR3 protein: CASRPLDIPEAFF; CDR3 DNA: TGTGCCTCCAGGCCACTAGATATCCCTGAAGCTTTCTTT
V gene: TRBV6-5; clone size: -; J gene: TRBJ1-1; D gene: -; CDR3 protein: CASSGPNEAFF; CDR3 DNA: TGTGCCAGCAGTGGGCCCAATGAAGCTTTCTTT
V gene: TRBV5-4; clone size: -; J gene: TRBJ2-7; D gene: -; CDR3 protein: CASSVGPIYEQYF; CDR3 DNA: TGTGCCAGCAGCGTGGGACCGATCTACGAGCAGTACTTC
V gene: TRBV6-2/TRBV6-3; clone size: -; J gene: TRBJ1-1; D gene: -; CDR3 protein: CASSYIGNTEAFF; CDR3 DNA: TGTGCCAGCAGTTACATTGGGAACACTGAAGCTTTCTTT
V gene: TRBV5-4; clone size: -; J gene: TRBJ2-7; D gene: -; CDR3 protein: CASSLGTFEQYF; CDR3 DNA: TGTGCCAGCAGCCTCGGGACTTTCGAGCAGTACTTC
V gene: TRBV5-4; clone size: -; J gene: TRBJ2-7; D gene: -; CDR3 protein: CASSFRGGEQYF; CDR3 DNA: TGTGCCAGCAGCTTCAGGGGCGGGGAGCAGTACTTC
V gene: TRBV6-1; clone size: -; J gene: TRBJ2-1; D gene: -; CDR3 protein: CASSESGYDEQFF; CDR3 DNA: TGTGCCAGCAGTGAATCGGGGTATGATGAGCAGTTCTTC
V gene: TRBV13; clone size: -; J gene: TRBJ2-3; D gene: -; CDR3 protein: CASSPDNNADTQYF; CDR3 DNA: TGTGCCAGCAGCCCTGACAATAACGCAGATACGCAGTATTTT
V gene: TRBV7-9; clone size: -; J gene: TRBJ1-3; D gene: TRBD1; CDR3 protein: CASSSRTGEMGNTIYF; CDR3 DNA: TGTGCCAGCAGCTCCCGGACAGGGGAAATGGGAAACACCATATATTTT
V gene: TRBV29-1; clone size: -; J gene: TRBJ2-2; D gene: TRBD2; CDR3 protein: CSVDSPGGGTNTGELFF; CDR3 DNA: TGCAGCGTTGATAGCCCCGGCGGGGGGACGAACACCGGGGAGCTGTTTTTT